A selection of T cell receptor beta chains follows, all from one sample in a study of shared clonotypes between healthy human individuals. The repertoire was sequenced with immunoSEQ multiplex PCR; TCRdb's copy has only in-frame clones and lacks some. The data hold about 480,000 clones, with approximately 85% observed a single time. The source material was PBMCs. The receptors come from a woman aged 40-49 years in good health. Some clones in this sample may be carry-over from other donors' samples. Each CDR3 is given with its conserved first and last residue. The D gene is left open where the match is weak. Clone size is given for some rows only: seen once, a few or many times, or a class if the clone is expanded.

>TRBV28|TRBJ1-3|-|-|15
CASILNIGSGNTIYF
TGTGCCAGCATCCTGAATATTGGCTCTGGAAACACCATATATTTT
>TRBV4-1|TRBJ2-7|-|-|14
CASSQDEGSYEQYF
TGCGCCAGCAGCCAAGATGAGGGTTCCTACGAGCAGTACTTC
>TRBV4-2|TRBJ2-6|once|-|16
CASSQLGRSGANVLTF
TGTGCCAGCAGCCAACTGGGGCGCTCTGGGGCCAACGTCCTGACTTTC
>TRBV5-4|TRBJ2-3|-|TRBD1|15
CASSTTQGGTDTQYF
TGTGCCAGCAGCACTACGCAGGGGGGCACAGATACGCAGTATTTT
>TRBV2|TRBJ2-7|-|-|15
CASSAARQLNYEQYF
TGTGCCAGCAGTGCGGCCCGACAGCTAAACTACGAGCAGTACTTC
>TRBV7-2|TRBJ2-5|-|TRBD1|13
CASSHDREETQYF
TGTGCCAGCAGCCATGACAGGGAAGAGACCCAGTACTTC
>TRBV7-2|TRBJ2-5|-|TRBD1|15
CASSLHRGGQETQYF
TGTGCCAGCAGCTTACACAGGGGTGGCCAAGAGACCCAGTACTTC
>TRBV9|TRBJ2-2|-|TRBD2|19
CASSVGLVASGANTGELFF
TGTGCCAGCAGCGTAGGGCTGGTGGCTAGCGGTGCGAACACCGGGGAGCTGTTTTTT
>TRBV2|TRBJ2-5|-|-|12
CASDQEIETQYF
TGTGCCAGCGATCAGGAGATTGAGACCCAGTACTTC
>TRBV10-3|TRBJ1-4|-|-|18
CAISEGTVVPRTNEKLFF
TGTGCCATCAGTGAGGGGACGGTCGTACCTAGGACTAATGAAAAACTGTTTTTT
>TRBV7-3|TRBJ2-3|few|TRBD2|17
CASSLREGLGGTDTQYF
TGTGCCAGCAGCCTGCGGGAGGGACTAGGGGGCACAGATACGCAGTATTTT
>TRBV19|TRBJ2-5|-|TRBD2|17
CASSQGLAGDHQETQYF
TGTGCCAGTAGTCAAGGACTAGCGGGAGATCACCAAGAGACCCAGTACTTC
>TRBV5-5|TRBJ1-5|many|TRBD1|15
CASSSGQASNQPQHF
TGTGCCAGCAGCAGTGGACAGGCTAGCAATCAGCCCCAGCATTTT
>TRBV5-4|TRBJ1-1|-|-|14
CASTSSRGPTEAFF
TGTGCCAGCACCTCATCCCGGGGGCCGACTGAAGCTTTCTTT
>TRBV7-8|TRBJ2-7|-|-|15
CASSLAPRTTYEQYF
TGTGCCAGCAGCTTAGCCCCTAGGACAACCTACGAGCAGTACTTC
>TRBV28|TRBJ2-1|-|TRBD1|15
CASSLTGQGYNEQFF
TGTGCCAGCAGTTTAACGGGACAGGGCTACAATGAGCAGTTCTTC
>TRBV7-2|TRBJ2-2|-|-|14
CASSNPRATGELFF
TGTGCCAGCAGCAATCCTAGGGCCACCGGGGAGCTGTTTTTT
>TRBV6-5|TRBJ1-2|-|TRBD1|15
CASRAPTGYDYGYTF
TGTGCCAGCAGGGCACCGACAGGGTACGACTATGGCTACACCTTC
>TRBV7-9|TRBJ2-3|-|-|16
CASSLGLAQSTDTQYF
TGTGCCAGCAGCTTAGGGCTAGCGCAAAGCACAGATACGCAGTATTTT
>TRBV5-5|TRBJ2-7|-|-|12
CASSLRVREQYF
TGTGCCAGCAGCTTGAGAGTCAGGGAGCAGTACTTC
>TRBV18|TRBJ2-7|-|TRBD2|14
CASSRPASRRELYF
TGTGCCAGCTCACGACCGGCCTCAAGGCGGGAGTTGTACTTC
>TRBV10-3|TRBJ1-6|-|TRBD1|14
CAIRETGGDSPLHF
TGTGCCATCAGGGAGACAGGGGGCGATTCACCCCTCCACTTT
>TRBV11-3|TRBJ2-7|-|-|12
CASSLNGYEQYF
TGTGCCAGCAGCTTAAATGGGTACGAGCAGTACTTC